The subject of this entry is one TCR beta chain. The data derive from a study of blood T cell repertoires in COVID-19. From germline, CDR1 is LNHDA and CDR2 SQIVND (reference sequence). Trimming stripped 3 bases from V and 7 bases from J, with 21 bases between. This CDR3 is built from 16 residues. Sequencing was performed with immunoSEQ multiplex PCR; in TCRdb, only in-frame clones are kept and a portion is missing. Of a few hundred thousand clones in the sample, more than 85% were seen once. The rearrangement links TRBV19 to TRBJ1-2; no reliable D call. This TCR was sampled from a woman aged 25 to 39 who had recovered from COVID-19. The sequencing sample was made of PBMCs or T cells enriched from blood (not recorded which). CDR3: CASSIPRRGRHRGYTF. The CDR3 DNA is TGTGCCAGTAGTATCCCCCGGCGAGGGAGACATCGTGGCTACACCTTC.